This T cell receptor beta chain was profiled in a study of beta chain features in type 1 diabetes. Study-wide results and limits: TCRB CDR3s from Type 1 diabetes patients were moderately but significantly shorter in all four CD4+ subsets.

The CDR3 has 13 amino acids. V was cut by 2 bases and J by 4 bases, with 9 bases left in between. Germline V gives CDR1 SNHLY, CDR2 FYNNEI. Of note for this clone: Its antigen is as yet unknown.

Every bit of the isolated RNA underwent reverse transcription, so sequencing read expressed TCRB transcripts. Here immunoSEQ multiplex PCR was the method, and the copy in TCRdb shows in-frame clones only, minus some. The table lists fewer than 350,000 clones, approximately 16% of them singletons, with less than 0.02% in the top ten. The clonotype originates from a man aged 18 to 35 with type 1 diabetes. The chain is built from TRBV2 and TRBJ2-7, with D uncertain. The sequenced material came from naive CD4+ T cells from blood. The CDR3 DNA is TGTGCCAGCAGTGAAAGACTGGTGTACGAGCAGTACTTC. Translating it yields CASSERLVYEQYF.